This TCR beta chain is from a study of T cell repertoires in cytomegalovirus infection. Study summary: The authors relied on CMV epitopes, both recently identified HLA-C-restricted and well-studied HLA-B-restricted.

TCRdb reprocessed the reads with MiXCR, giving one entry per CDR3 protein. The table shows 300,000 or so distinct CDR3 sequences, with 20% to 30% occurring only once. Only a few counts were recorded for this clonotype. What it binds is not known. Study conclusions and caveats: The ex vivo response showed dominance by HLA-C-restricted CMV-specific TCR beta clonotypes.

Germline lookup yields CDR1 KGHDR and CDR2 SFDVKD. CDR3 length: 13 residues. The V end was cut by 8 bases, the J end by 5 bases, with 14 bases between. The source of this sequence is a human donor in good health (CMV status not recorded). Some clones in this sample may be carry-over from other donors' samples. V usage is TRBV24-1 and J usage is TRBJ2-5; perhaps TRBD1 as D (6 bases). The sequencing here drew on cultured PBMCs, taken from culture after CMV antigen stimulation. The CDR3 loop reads CATNHRVKETQYF. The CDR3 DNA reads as TGTGCCACCAACCACAGGGTGAAGGAGACCCAGTACTTC.